Following are 19 T cell receptor beta chains from one sample sequenced in a study of cytotoxic CD8 clonotypes in ibrutinib-treated CLL. TCRdb's copy holds only in-frame clones and misses some; the assay was immunoSEQ multiplex PCR. The data contain about 92,000 clones, over 60% of them singletons. The source was PBMCs, collected after 24 months of ibrutinib treatment. The receptor set was obtained from a human donor with chronic lymphocytic leukemia.

This clone was detected a few times. The chain combines TRBV7-9 with TRBJ2-7; a possible D gene is TRBD1 (5 bases). Germline lookup yields CDR1 SEHNR and CDR2 FQNEAQ (reference sequence). CDR3 length: 13 residues. V was trimmed by 5 bases and J by 2 bases, leaving 10 bases between them. CDR3 sequence reads: CASSPGHTYEQYF. The CDR3, as DNA: TGTGCCAGCAGCCCTGGACATACCTACGAGCAGTACTTC.

The chain links TRBV6-6 to TRBJ1-5, with 9 bases fitting TRBD1. With V trimmed by 4 bases and J by 5 bases, 0 bases remained unmatched. Germline V CDR1 and CDR2: MNHNY, SVGAGI (reference sequence). The length of the CDR3 is 13 residues. The CDR3: CASSWTGDQPQHF. CDR3 DNA sequence: TGTGCCAGCAGTTGGACAGGGGATCAGCCCCAGCATTTT.

The rearrangement links TRBV28 to TRBJ1-2; no definite D call. Trimming shortened V by 6 bases and J by 2 bases, and 13 bases separated the two germline ends. CDR1 and CDR2 (germline): MDHEN, SYDVKM. The CDR3 runs 14 residues. The CDR3 DNA sequence: TGTGCCAGCAGACCTGCGGGCCCAAACTATGGCTACACCTTC. This codes for CASRPAGPNYGYTF.

This clone appeared a single time. This chain connects TRBV6-1 to TRBJ2-7; 9 nucleotides align to TRBD1. Looked up from germline, CDR1 is MNHNS and CDR2 is SASEGT. The V segment lost 3 bases and the J segment 5 bases; nucleotides outside the gene matches: 8. The CDR3 spans 15 residues. In DNA form, the CDR3 reads TGTGCCAGCAGTGACTCCGGGACAGGGAGACACGAGCAGTACTTC. This gives the protein CASSDSGTGRHEQYF.

The chain links TRBV7-2 to TRBJ1-2; TRBD1 is a possible D gene (6 bases). From germline, CDR1 is SGHTA and CDR2 FQGNSA. CDR3 length equals 13 residues. V lost 5 bases to trimming and J lost 5 bases, with 12 bases between them. The CDR3 region is CASSTDRTYGYTF. The CDR3 region has the DNA TGTGCCAGCAGCACCGACAGGACTTATGGCTACACCTTC.

The V and J genes are TRBV5-1 and TRBJ1-2, with unresolved D. The V end lost 0 bases, the J end lost 8 bases, and 14 bases lay between the germline ends. This CDR3 has 14 residues. The germline V gene encodes CDR1 SGHRS and CDR2 YFSETQ. In nucleotides, the CDR3 is TGCGCCAGCAGCTTGGTTCCAGGATCCTCCGGCTACACCTTC. Amino acids: CASSLVPGSSGYTF.

The chain is built from TRBV6-5 and TRBJ1-6; D ambiguous. Trimming left V 6 bases short and J 9 bases short, with 9 bases between. The CDR3 has 12 residues. Germline V CDR1 and CDR2: MNHEY, SVGAGI. The CDR3 region has the DNA TGTGCCAGCAGGGGAAGGAGTTCACCCCTCCACTTT. Translation: CASRGRSSPLHF.

CDR3 nucleotide sequence: TGCGCCAGCAGCTTGGACGGCTGGGGGTTTGACACTGAAGCTTTCTTT. Translation: CASSLDGWGFDTEAFF. The chain couples TRBV5-1 to TRBJ1-1, with D perhaps TRBD1 (5 bases). Trimming removed 0 bases at V and 3 bases at J, with 15 bases between. The germline V gene has CDR1 SGHRS and CDR2 YFSETQ. The CDR3 has 16 residues. The whole variable domain, remainder taken from reference TRBV5-1 and TRBJ1-1, is KAGVTQTPRYLIKTRGQQVTLSCSPISGHRSVSWYQQTPGQGLQFLFEYFSETQRNKGNFPGRFSGRQFSNSRSEMNVSTLELGDSALYLCASSLDGWGFDTEAFFGQGTRLTVV.

The rearrangement joins TRBV2 to TRBJ2-3, with D possibly TRBD1 on 6 matching bases. Trimming shortened V by 2 bases and J by 3 bases, and 12 bases separated the two germline ends. Germline loops: CDR1 SNHLY, CDR2 FYNNEI. The CDR3 contains 15 residues. The CDR3 region is CASSEQGLRTDTQYF. CDR3 nucleotides: TGTGCCAGCAGTGAACAGGGGTTAAGGACAGATACGCAGTATTTT.

The V and J genes are TRBV2 and TRBJ2-4; D might be TRBD1 (6 bases). Germline-derived CDR1 and CDR2 are SNHLY and FYNNEI. V was clipped by 6 bases and J by 0 bases, with 12 bases between them. The CDR3 is 15 residues long. The CDR3 DNA sequence: TGTGCCAGCAGAGGACAGTCTCTAGCCAAAAACATTCAGTACTTC. Its protein is CASRGQSLAKNIQYF. The whole variable domain, filled in from reference TRBV2 and TRBJ2-4, reads EPEVTQTPSHQVTQMGQEVILRCVPISNHLYFYWYRQILGQKVEFLVSFYNNEISEKSEIFDDQFSVERPDGSNFTLKIRSTKLEDSAMYFCASRGQSLAKNIQYFGAGTRLSVL.

The V and J genes are TRBV10-3 and TRBJ1-1; D is undetermined. Germline-derived CDR1 and CDR2 are ENHRY and SYGVKD. Trimming cost V 5 bases and J 5 bases, with 15 bases left between them. The CDR3 runs 14 residues. CDR3 amino acids: CAISFDTKVTEAFF. The DNA for the CDR3 is TGTGCCATCAGTTTCGACACCAAGGTAACTGAAGCTTTCTTT.

This clone came up a few times. The V call is TRBV2, the J call TRBJ1-5; D call uncertain. There are 13 residues in the CDR3. V shed 2 bases and J shed 5 bases, with 7 bases lying between them. Germline V gene sequence: CDR1 SNHLY, CDR2 FYNNEI. CDR3 loop: CASSELEDQPQHF. The CDR3 coding sequence is TGTGCCAGCAGTGAATTGGAGGATCAGCCCCAGCATTTT.

J is TRBJ1-5 and V is TRBV7-2, with TRBD1 identical over 8 bases. Trimming cost V 5 bases and J 7 bases; bases outside gene matches: 13. The length of the CDR3 is 16 residues. Germline V gene data show CDR1 as SGHTA and CDR2 as FQGNSA. CDR3 sequence: CASSQEMTGDRQPQHF. The DNA for the CDR3 is TGTGCCAGCAGCCAAGAAATGACAGGGGATAGGCAGCCCCAGCATTTT.

The chain joins TRBV5-4 to TRBJ2-6; the D is unclear. Looked up from germline, CDR1 is SGHNT and CDR2 is YYREEE (reference sequence). The CDR3 has 15 residues. V lost 5 bases to trimming and J lost 0 bases, with 9 bases between them. In nucleotides, the CDR3 is TGTGCCAGCAGGCCCCCCGGCTCTGGGGCCAACGTCCTGACTTTC. It yields the protein CASRPPGSGANVLTF.

This chain uses TRBV27 with TRBJ2-3, with no clear D. Germline V gene sequence: CDR1 MNHEY, CDR2 SMNVEV (reference sequence). The CDR3 sequence is 12 residues long. V dropped 4 bases and J dropped 6 bases, with 8 bases sitting between them. CDR3 sequence: CASSSLGDTQYF. The CDR3 region has the DNA TGTGCCAGCAGTTCCCTAGGTGATACGCAGTATTTT.

The chain employs TRBV5-5 and TRBJ1-2, with unresolved D. Germline V CDR1 and CDR2: SGHKS, YYEKEE (reference sequence). V lost 2 bases and J 1 base, leaving 9 bases between the germline ends. This CDR3 is built from 14 residues. The CDR3 spells CASSLSTVNYGYTF. CDR3 sequence (DNA): TGTGCCAGCAGCTTAAGTACGGTTAACTATGGCTACACCTTC. The whole variable domain, remainder taken from reference TRBV5-5 and TRBJ1-2, is DAGVTQSPTHLIKTRGQQVTLRCSPISGHKSVSWYQQVLGQGPQFIFQYYEKEERGRGNFPDRFSARQFPNYSSELNVNALLLGDSALYLCASSLSTVNYGYTFGSGTRLTVV.

A single count supports this clone. The chain joins TRBV4-1 to TRBJ2-7, with 9 bases matching TRBD1. CDR1 is MGHRA, CDR2 YSYEKL, per germline. This CDR3 is built from 16 residues. J was trimmed by 4 bases and V by 3 bases; bases with no gene match: 10. Written as DNA, the CDR3 is TGCGCCAGCAGCCAGGGCCCCGGGACAGGGAGTTACGAGCAGTACTTC. The encoded protein is CASSQGPGTGSYEQYF.

The chain carries TRBV5-1 and TRBJ2-5; either TRBD1 or TRBD2 may fit D (5 bases each). The CDR3 is made up of 16 amino acids. The V end lost 2 bases, the J end lost 5 bases, and 19 bases lay between the germline ends. Germline V CDR1 and CDR2: SGHRS, YFSETQ. The CDR3: CASSFLVTGTGETQYF. The CDR3 nucleotides read TGCGCCAGCAGCTTCCTCGTTACCGGGACCGGGGAGACCCAGTACTTC.

The chain joins TRBV9 to TRBJ1-1; D uncertain. CDR3 size: 17 residues. V dropped 1 base and J dropped 0 bases, with 16 bases sitting between them. Germline CDR1 SGDLS, CDR2 YYNGEE. CDR3 nucleotide sequence: TGTGCCAGCAGCGTATCCGAAGACGCCGGCATGAACACTGAAGCTTTCTTT. Its protein is CASSVSEDAGMNTEAFF.